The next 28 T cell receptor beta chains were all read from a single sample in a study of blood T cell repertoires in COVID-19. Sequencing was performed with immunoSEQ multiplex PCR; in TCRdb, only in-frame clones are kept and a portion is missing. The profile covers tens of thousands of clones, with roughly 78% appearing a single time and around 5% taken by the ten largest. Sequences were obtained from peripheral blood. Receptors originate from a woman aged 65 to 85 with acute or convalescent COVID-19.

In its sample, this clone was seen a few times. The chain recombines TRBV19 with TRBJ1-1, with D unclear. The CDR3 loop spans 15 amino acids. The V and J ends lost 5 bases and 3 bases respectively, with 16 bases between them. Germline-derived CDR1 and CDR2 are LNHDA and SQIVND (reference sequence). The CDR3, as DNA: TGTGCCAGTAGTCGATGGGTGGCCGAGGACACTGAAGCTTTCTTT. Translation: CASSRWVAEDTEAFF.

The CDR3 reads CASSLVAEPYNSPLHF. DNA of the CDR3: TGTGCCAGCAGCTTAGTGGCGGAGCCCTATAATTCACCCCTCCACTTT. The rearrangement uses TRBV7-6 and TRBJ1-6; the D is unclear. Germline CDR1 and CDR2: SGHVS and FNYEAQ. This CDR3 comprises 16 residues. The ends were cut back, 1 base at V and 2 bases at J, with 9 bases in the middle.

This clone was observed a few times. For the CDR3, the DNA is TGTGCCAGCAGTCCCGGACTAGATCGCACAGATACGCAGTATTTT. Its translation: CASSPGLDRTDTQYF. The V and J genes are TRBV27 and TRBJ2-3, with 7 bases aligning to TRBD2. The V segment lost 5 bases and the J segment 1 base; nucleotides outside the gene matches: 6. This CDR3 comprises 15 residues. Germline V CDR1 and CDR2: MNHEY, SMNVEV (reference sequence).

The CDR3 nucleotides are TGTGCCAGCAGTCAGAGCGGAGGGACCAATCAGCCCCAGCATTTT. Translation: CASSQSGGTNQPQHF. The V gene is TRBV28, the J gene TRBJ1-5, with a tentative D call TRBD1 (5 bases). Looked up from germline, CDR1 is MDHEN and CDR2 is SYDVKM. The ends were cut back, 5 bases at V and 3 bases at J, with 14 bases in the middle. The CDR3 sequence is 15 residues long.

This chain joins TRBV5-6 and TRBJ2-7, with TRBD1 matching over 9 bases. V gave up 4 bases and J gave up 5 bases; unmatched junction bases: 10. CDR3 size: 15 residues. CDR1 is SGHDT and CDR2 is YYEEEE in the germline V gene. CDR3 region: CASSDPGTGFHEQYF. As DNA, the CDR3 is TGTGCCAGCAGCGACCCCGGGACAGGGTTCCACGAGCAGTACTTC.

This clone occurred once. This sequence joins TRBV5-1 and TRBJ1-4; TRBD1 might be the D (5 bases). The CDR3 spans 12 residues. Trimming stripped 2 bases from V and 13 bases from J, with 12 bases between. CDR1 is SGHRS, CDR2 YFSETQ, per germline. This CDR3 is CASSLPNRRLFF. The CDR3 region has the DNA TGCGCCAGCAGCTTACCGAACAGGCGACTGTTTTTT.

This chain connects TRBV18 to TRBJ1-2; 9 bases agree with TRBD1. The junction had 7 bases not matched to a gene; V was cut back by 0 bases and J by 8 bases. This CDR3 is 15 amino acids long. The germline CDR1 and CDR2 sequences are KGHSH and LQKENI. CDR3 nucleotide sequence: TGTGCCAGCTCACCACCGTTTAGGACAGGGGAGGGCTACACCTTC. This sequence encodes CASSPPFRTGEGYTF.

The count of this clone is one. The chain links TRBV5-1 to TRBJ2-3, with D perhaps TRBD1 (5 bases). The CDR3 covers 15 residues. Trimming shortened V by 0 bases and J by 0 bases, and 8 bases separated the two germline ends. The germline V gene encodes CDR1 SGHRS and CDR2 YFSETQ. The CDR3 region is CASSLVGASTDTQYF. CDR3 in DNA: TGCGCCAGCAGCTTGGTTGGGGCCAGCACAGATACGCAGTATTTT.

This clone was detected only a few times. CDR3 in amino acids: CASSQDKGTGVSYEQYF. The CDR3 DNA sequence: TGTGCCAGCAGCCAAGATAAGGGGACAGGGGTTTCCTACGAGCAGTACTTC. The rearrangement links TRBV3-1 (or the pseudogene TRBV3-2) to TRBJ2-7, with TRBD1 identical over 10 bases. The germline gives CDR1 LGHDT, CDR2 YNNKEL (reference sequence). CDR3 length: 17 amino acids. V gave up 0 bases and J gave up 1 base; unmatched junction bases: 6.

This CDR3 is CASSTGTGTYEQYF. The CDR3 DNA is TGTGCCAGTAGTACCGGGACAGGGACCTACGAGCAGTACTTC. The V and J genes are TRBV19 and TRBJ2-7; TRBD1 matches 9 bases. The CDR3 has 14 residues. The V segment lost 4 bases and the J segment 2 bases; nucleotides outside the gene matches: 3. Germline values: CDR1 LNHDA, CDR2 SQIVND (reference sequence).

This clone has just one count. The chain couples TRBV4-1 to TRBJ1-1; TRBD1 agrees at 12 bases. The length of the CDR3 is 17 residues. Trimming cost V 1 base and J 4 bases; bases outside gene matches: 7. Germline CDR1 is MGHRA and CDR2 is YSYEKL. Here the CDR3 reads CASSQVFGTGGFTEAFF. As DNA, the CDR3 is TGCGCCAGCAGCCAAGTCTTTGGGACAGGGGGCTTCACTGAAGCTTTCTTT.

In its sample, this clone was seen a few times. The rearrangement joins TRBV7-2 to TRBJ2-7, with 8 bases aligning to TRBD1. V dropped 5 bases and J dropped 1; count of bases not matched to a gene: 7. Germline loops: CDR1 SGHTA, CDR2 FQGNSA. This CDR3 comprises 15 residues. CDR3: CASSQDRELSYEQYF. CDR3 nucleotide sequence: TGTGCCAGCAGCCAGGACAGGGAATTATCCTACGAGCAGTACTTC.

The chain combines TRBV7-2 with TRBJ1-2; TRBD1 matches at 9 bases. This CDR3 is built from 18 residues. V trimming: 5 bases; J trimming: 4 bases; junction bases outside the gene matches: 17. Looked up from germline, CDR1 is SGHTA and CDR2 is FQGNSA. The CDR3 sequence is CASSPSDRGFPNFYGYTF. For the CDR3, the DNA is TGTGCCAGCAGCCCGTCGGACAGGGGCTTCCCTAACTTCTATGGCTACACCTTC.

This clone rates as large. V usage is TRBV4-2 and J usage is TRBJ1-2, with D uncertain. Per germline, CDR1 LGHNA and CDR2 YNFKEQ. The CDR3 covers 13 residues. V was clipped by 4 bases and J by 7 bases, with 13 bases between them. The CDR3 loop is CASSLDEVRGYTF. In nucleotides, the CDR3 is TGTGCCAGCAGCCTTGATGAGGTCCGTGGCTACACCTTC.

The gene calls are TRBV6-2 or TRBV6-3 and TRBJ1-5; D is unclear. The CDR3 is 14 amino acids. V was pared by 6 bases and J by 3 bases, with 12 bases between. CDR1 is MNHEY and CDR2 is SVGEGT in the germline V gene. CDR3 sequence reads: CASSPAPINQPQHF. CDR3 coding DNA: TGTGCCAGCAGCCCCGCCCCTATCAATCAGCCCCAGCATTTT.

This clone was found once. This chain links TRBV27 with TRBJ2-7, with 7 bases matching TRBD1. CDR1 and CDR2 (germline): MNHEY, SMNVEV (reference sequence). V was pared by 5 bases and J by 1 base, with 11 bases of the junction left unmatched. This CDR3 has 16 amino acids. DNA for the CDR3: TGTGCCAGCAGTGAGGGGGACAGCTTTTTGTCCTACGAGCAGTACTTC. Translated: CASSEGDSFLSYEQYF.

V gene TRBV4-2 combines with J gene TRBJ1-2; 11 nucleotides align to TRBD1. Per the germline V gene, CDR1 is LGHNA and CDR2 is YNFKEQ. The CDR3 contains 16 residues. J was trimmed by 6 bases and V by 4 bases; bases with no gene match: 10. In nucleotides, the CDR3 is TGTGCCAGCAGCCCCCGGACAGGGGGCAACGTTAATGGCTACACCTTC. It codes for CASSPRTGGNVNGYTF.

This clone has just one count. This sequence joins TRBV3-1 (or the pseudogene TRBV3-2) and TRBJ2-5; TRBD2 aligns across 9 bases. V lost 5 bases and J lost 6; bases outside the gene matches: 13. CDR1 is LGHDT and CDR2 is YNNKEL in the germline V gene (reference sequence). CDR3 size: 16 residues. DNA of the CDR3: TGTGCCAGCAGCAACACACTGGGGCTAGCGGGGAAGACCCAGTACTTC. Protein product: CASSNTLGLAGKTQYF.

CDR3 coding DNA: TGTGCCAGCAGTTTAGCCCGGGGGGCGGGAGATACGCAGTATTTT. This codes for CASSLARGAGDTQYF. The genes are TRBV28 and TRBJ2-3; maybe TRBD2 (7 bases). CDR3 size: 15 residues. The V gene lost 2 bases and the J gene lost 5 bases, with 14 bases spanning the gap. Germline loops: CDR1 MDHEN, CDR2 SYDVKM.

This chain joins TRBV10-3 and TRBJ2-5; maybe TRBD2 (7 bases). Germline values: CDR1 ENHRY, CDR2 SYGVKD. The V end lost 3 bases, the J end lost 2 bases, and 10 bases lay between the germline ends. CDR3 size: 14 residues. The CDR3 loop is CAISDRGAQETQYF. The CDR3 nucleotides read TGTGCCATCAGTGACCGGGGGGCACAAGAGACCCAGTACTTC.

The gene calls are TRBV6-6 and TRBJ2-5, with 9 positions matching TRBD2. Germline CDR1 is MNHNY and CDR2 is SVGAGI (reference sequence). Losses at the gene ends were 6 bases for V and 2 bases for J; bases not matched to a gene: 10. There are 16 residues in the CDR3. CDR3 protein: CASSLTSGYRQETQYF. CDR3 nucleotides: TGTGCCAGCAGCCTTACTAGCGGGTATCGACAAGAGACCCAGTACTTC.

CDR3 nucleotide sequence: TGTGCCAGTAGTCCCCTCCCCGGTGACAGGGGCAATCAGCCCCAGCATTTT. Its protein is CASSPLPGDRGNQPQHF. This rearrangement joins TRBV19 to TRBJ1-5; 7 nucleotides line up with TRBD1. V trimming: 5 bases; J trimming: 2 bases; junction bases outside the gene matches: 12. The CDR3 length is 17 residues. Germline CDR1 is LNHDA and CDR2 is SQIVND (reference sequence). The variable domain in full, completed from reference TRBV19 and TRBJ1-5, reads DGGITQSPKYLFRKEGQNVTLSCEQNLNHDAMYWYRQDPGQGLRLIYYSQIVNDFQKGDIAEGYSVSREKKESFPLTVTSAQKNPTAFYLCASSPLPGDRGNQPQHFGDGTRLSIL.

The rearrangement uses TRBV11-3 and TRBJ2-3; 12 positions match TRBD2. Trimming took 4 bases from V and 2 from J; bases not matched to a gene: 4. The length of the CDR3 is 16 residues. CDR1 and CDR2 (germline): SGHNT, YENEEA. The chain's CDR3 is CASSSTSGGPTDTQYF. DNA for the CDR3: TGTGCCAGCAGCTCAACTAGCGGGGGGCCCACAGATACGCAGTATTTT.

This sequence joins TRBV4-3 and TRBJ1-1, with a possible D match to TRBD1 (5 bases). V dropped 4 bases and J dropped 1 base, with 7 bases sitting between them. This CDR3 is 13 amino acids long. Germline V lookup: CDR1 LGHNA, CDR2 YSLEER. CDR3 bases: TGCGCCAGCAGCCTAACAGGGAACACTGAAGCTTTCTTT. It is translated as CASSLTGNTEAFF.

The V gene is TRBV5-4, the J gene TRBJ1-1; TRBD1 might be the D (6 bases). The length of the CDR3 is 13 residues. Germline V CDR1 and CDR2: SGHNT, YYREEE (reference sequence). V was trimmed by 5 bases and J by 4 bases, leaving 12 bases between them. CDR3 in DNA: TGTGCCAGCAGTTATACAGGGACCACTGAAGCTTTCTTT. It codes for CASSYTGTTEAFF.

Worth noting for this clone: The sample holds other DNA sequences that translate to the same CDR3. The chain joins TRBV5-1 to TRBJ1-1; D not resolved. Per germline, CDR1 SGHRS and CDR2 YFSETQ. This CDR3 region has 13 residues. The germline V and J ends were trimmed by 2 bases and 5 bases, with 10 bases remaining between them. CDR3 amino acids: CASSLGGGTEAFF. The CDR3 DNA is TGCGCCAGCAGCTTAGGAGGTGGGACTGAAGCTTTCTTT.

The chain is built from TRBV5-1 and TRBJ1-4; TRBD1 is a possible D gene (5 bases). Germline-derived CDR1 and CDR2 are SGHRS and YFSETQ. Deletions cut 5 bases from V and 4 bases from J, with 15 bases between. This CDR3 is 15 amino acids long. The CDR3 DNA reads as TGCGCCAGCAGATTCTTCCTAGGGGATAATGAAAAACTGTTTTTT. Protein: CASRFFLGDNEKLFF.

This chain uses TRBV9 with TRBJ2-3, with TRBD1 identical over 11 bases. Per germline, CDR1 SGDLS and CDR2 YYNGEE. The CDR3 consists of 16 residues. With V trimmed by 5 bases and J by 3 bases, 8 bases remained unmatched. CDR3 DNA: TGTGCCAGCAGTGAAGAGGACAGGGGGCTGACAGATACGCAGTATTTT. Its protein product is CASSEEDRGLTDTQYF.